The 2 T cell receptor beta chains reported below all come from one sample, sequenced in a study of PD-1 blockade in classical Hodgkin lymphoma. Using immunoSEQ multiplex PCR, the repertoire was profiled, and TCRdb retains in-frame clones only, with some absent. The table lists some 52,000 clones, around 86% of them singletons. The time point was: cycle 4 day 1 (C4D1), after six to seven weeks of nivolumab. Each of the patients experienced relapse following autologous stem cell transplantation, and their brentuximab vedotin exposure differed. This specimen was peripheral blood mononuclear cells (PBMCs), taken before the fourth cycle of nivolumab. All receptors derive from a human donor with classical Hodgkin lymphoma.

This chain uses TRBV5-1 with TRBJ1-6; tentatively, D is TRBD1 (5 bases). This CDR3 spans 16 amino acids. Germline CDR1 and CDR2: SGHRS and YFSETQ. Trimming took 2 bases from V and 8 from J, leaving 17 bases between them. DNA for the CDR3: TGCGCCAGCAGCTTAGCGGGGCGGGGATGGGATTCACCCCTCCACTTT. This gives the protein CASSLAGRGWDSPLHF.

The V gene is TRBV7-2, the J gene TRBJ2-3, with TRBD2 matching over 9 bases. V gave up 2 bases and J gave up 5 bases; unmatched junction bases: 2. This CDR3 is 14 amino acids long. Germline V gene lookup returns CDR1 SGHTA and CDR2 FQGNSA. The CDR3 DNA sequence: TGTGCCAGCAGCTTACTAGCGGGGATAGATACGCAGTATTTT. The encoded protein is CASSLLAGIDTQYF.